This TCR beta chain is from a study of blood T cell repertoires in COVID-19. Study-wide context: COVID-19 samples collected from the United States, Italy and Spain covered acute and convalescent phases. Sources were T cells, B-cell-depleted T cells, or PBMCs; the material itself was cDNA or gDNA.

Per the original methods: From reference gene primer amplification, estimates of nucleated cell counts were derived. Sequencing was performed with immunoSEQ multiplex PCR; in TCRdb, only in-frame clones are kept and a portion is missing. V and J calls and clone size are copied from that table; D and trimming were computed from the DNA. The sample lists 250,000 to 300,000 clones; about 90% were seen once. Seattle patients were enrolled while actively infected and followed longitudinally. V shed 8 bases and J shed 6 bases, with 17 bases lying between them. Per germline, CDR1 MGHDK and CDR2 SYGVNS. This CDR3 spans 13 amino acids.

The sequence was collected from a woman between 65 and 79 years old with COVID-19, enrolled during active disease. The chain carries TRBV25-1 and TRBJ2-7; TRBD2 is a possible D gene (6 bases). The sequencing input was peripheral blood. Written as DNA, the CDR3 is TGTGCCAGCGGGCCAGGCGGGAACTTCGAGCAGTACTTC. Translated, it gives CASGPGGNFEQYF.